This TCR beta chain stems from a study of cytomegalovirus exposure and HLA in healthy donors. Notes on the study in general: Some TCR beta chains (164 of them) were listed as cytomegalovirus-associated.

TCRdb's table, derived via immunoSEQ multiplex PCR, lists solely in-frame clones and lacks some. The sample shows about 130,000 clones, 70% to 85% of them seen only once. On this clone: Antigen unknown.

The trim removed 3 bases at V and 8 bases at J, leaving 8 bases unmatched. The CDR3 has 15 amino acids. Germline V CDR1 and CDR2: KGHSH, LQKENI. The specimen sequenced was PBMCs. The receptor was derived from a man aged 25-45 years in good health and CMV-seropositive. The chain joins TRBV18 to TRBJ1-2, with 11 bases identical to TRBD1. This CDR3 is CASSPLDRGQRGYTF. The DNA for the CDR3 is TGTGCCAGCTCACCTCTGGACAGGGGGCAACGCGGCTACACCTTC.